Described below is a single T cell receptor (beta chain) sequence and its context. Its target is unknown. The donors were in the roughly 110-subject validation cohort, distinct from the approximately 700-subject first cohort. This entry is derived from a study of cytomegalovirus exposure and HLA in healthy donors. In the study overall: The same platform as the approximately 660 first-cohort repertoires was used for the 130 or so validation repertoires, a later analysis reported.

Findings and limits, study-wide: The investigators catalogued 164 TCR beta chains as cytomegalovirus-associated. TCR sequences were mostly rare, though some public TCRs occurred in many donors.

With 5 bases removed from V and 4 bases from J, the gap between germline ends came to 11 bases. The CDR3 contains 14 residues. CDR1 is SGHTA and CDR2 is FQGTGA in the germline V gene. TCRdb's copy holds only in-frame clones and misses some; the assay was immunoSEQ multiplex PCR. The sample holds under 140,000 clones, roughly 88% seen once. Source material: PBMCs. The sequence came from a woman in her 30s in good health and CMV-seropositive. The chain links TRBV7-3 to TRBJ2-2; tentative D call: TRBD1 (6 bases). CDR3 coding DNA: TGTGCCAGCAGCAACCAGGGGTCCACCGGGGAGCTGTTTTTT. Amino acids: CASSNQGSTGELFF.